Listed here are 23 T cell receptor beta chains from one sample, sequenced in a study of blood T cell repertoires in COVID-19 (dated by TCRdb to 2019 to 2021). The library was produced with the immunoSEQ multiplex PCR assay. The table was pulled from immuneACCESS by TCRdb, which kept in-frame rearrangements only. Such tables lose some clones; where checked, under half of the loss comes from unresolved V genes, and the rest has no known cause. For this sample the table gives 250,000 to 350,000 clones, of which roughly 87% were detected only once. In total, the top ten clones hold about 2.3% of the sample. The sample taken for sequencing was peripheral blood. These receptors were taken from a man between 18 and 29 years old with active or convalescent COVID-19.

This clone has just a few counts. This chain connects TRBV21-1 to TRBJ1-5. TRBV21-1 is a pseudogene locus. The length of the CDR3 is 18 residues. The CDR3 DNA follows: TGTGCCACGACCCCCGGAGGGAGACAAAACGATAGCAATCAGCCCCAGCATTTT. This encodes CATTPGGRQNDSNQPQHF.

The chain recombines TRBV14 with TRBJ2-1, with D uncertain. Trimming pared 6 bases from V and 0 bases from J, leaving 15 bases between. The CDR3 loop spans 16 amino acids. CDR1 is SGHDN and CDR2 is FVKESK in the germline V gene. The CDR3 reads CASSLLDAASYNEQFF. The CDR3 region has the DNA TGTGCCAGCAGTCTGCTCGACGCGGCCTCCTACAATGAGCAGTTCTTC.

V gene TRBV3-1 (or the pseudogene TRBV3-2) combines with J gene TRBJ1-3; D is unresolved. Looked up from germline, CDR1 is LGHDT and CDR2 is YNNKEL (reference sequence). V was clipped by 4 bases and J by 2 bases, with 9 bases between them. The CDR3 is 14 residues long. The CDR3 coding sequence is TGTGCCAGCAGCCTTGGGAGACCTGGAAACACCATATATTTT. Amino acids: CASSLGRPGNTIYF.

The rearrangement uses TRBV10-2 and TRBJ1-5; D gene unclear. Trimming took 0 bases from V and 4 from J, leaving 7 bases between them. This CDR3 spans 14 amino acids. The germline gives CDR1 WSHSY, CDR2 SAAADI. The CDR3 region is CASSESGVNQPQHF. The DNA of the CDR3 is TGCGCCAGCAGTGAGTCGGGCGTTAATCAGCCCCAGCATTTT.

The chain uses TRBV18 and TRBJ1-1, with TRBD1 as a possible D gene (5 bases). This CDR3 has 12 residues. Trimming took 2 bases from V and 4 from J, leaving 5 bases between them. Germline values: CDR1 KGHSH, CDR2 LQKENI. CDR3 nucleotide sequence: TGTGCCAGCTCACCAGACAGCACTGAAGCTTTCTTT. Its protein is CASSPDSTEAFF.

V gene TRBV27 combines with J gene TRBJ1-1; D possibly corresponds to TRBD1 (6 bases). V was clipped by 2 bases and J by 6 bases, with 22 bases between them. The CDR3 spans 17 residues. Germline V gene sequence: CDR1 MNHEY, CDR2 SMNVEV (reference sequence). In DNA, the CDR3 is TGTGCCAGCAGTTTAAAATACAACAGGGATGGGGAGCCTGAAGCTTTCTTT. It yields the protein CASSLKYNRDGEPEAFF.

A single count supports this clone. The chain employs TRBV10-1 and TRBJ2-5; a possible D gene is TRBD1 (5 bases). Trimming pared 2 bases from V and 0 bases from J, leaving 16 bases between. The CDR3 runs 17 residues. Germline V lookup: CDR1 WNHNN, CDR2 SYGVQD (reference sequence). CDR3 sequence (DNA): TGCGCCAGCAGTGAGCCCTTGGGCAGGGTTAACCAAGAGACCCAGTACTTC. This sequence encodes CASSEPLGRVNQETQYF.

V usage is TRBV28 and J usage is TRBJ2-7; 8 nucleotides align to TRBD2. This CDR3 is 17 amino acids long. Germline V gene lookup returns CDR1 MDHEN and CDR2 SYDVKM. The junction had 16 bases not matched to a gene; V was cut back by 5 bases and J by 4 bases. For the CDR3, the DNA is TGTGCCAGCAGTCTTGCGGGAGGCTCCTGGGAGTTATACGAGCAGTACTTC. Translation gives CASSLAGGSWELYEQYF.

The V call is TRBV28, the J call TRBJ1-4; 8 bases are a match to TRBD1. The CDR3 totals 16 residues. CDR1 and CDR2 (germline): MDHEN, SYDVKM. J lost 2 bases, V lost 6 bases, and 8 bases had no gene match. This chain's CDR3 is CASSLDRGGTNEKLFF. CDR3 sequence (DNA): TGTGCCAGCAGCCTTGACAGGGGTGGCACTAATGAAAAACTGTTTTTT.

The chain combines TRBV4-1 with TRBJ1-2, with D maybe TRBD1 (6 bases). Looked up from germline, CDR1 is MGHRA and CDR2 is YSYEKL. The CDR3 sequence is 14 residues long. V was cut by 1 base and J by 7 bases, with 13 bases left in between. Here the CDR3 reads CASSQVGAGAGYTF. For the CDR3, the DNA is TGCGCCAGCAGCCAAGTGGGGGCAGGGGCTGGCTACACCTTC.

This clone was seen a handful of times. This chain joins TRBV2 and TRBJ1-3; D remains ambiguous. Germline V gene lookup returns CDR1 SNHLY and CDR2 FYNNEI. V was clipped by 4 bases and J by 0 bases, with 7 bases between them. This CDR3 has 14 residues. The CDR3 protein is CASSGYSSGNTIYF. For the CDR3, the DNA is TGTGCCAGCAGTGGATACTCCTCTGGAAACACCATATATTTT.

This clone was seen a single time. The chain couples TRBV5-1 to TRBJ2-3; TRBD2 aligns across 8 bases. In germline, CDR1 is SGHRS, CDR2 YFSETQ. CDR3 length: 16 amino acids. The J segment lost 2 bases and the V segment lost 7 bases, leaving 12 bases of the junction unmatched. The CDR3 sequence: CASARGGSVVTDTQYF. CDR3 coding DNA: TGCGCCAGCGCCCGGGGGGGGAGCGTTGTCACAGATACGCAGTATTTT.

At least ten counts were recorded for this clone. J is TRBJ1-2 and V is TRBV10-2; tentatively, D is TRBD1 (6 bases). The CDR3 length is 12 residues. V lost 7 bases, J lost 4 bases, and 10 bases lay in between. Germline CDR1 reads WSHSY; CDR2 reads SAAADI. In nucleotides, the CDR3 is TGCGCCAGCAATAAGGACAGCTATGGCTACACCTTC. This gives the protein CASNKDSYGYTF.

The chain recombines TRBV2 with TRBJ2-1, with 7 bases lining up with TRBD1. This CDR3 contains 15 residues. Trimming removed 4 bases from V and 0 bases from J; junction bases left unmatched: 3. Germline V gene lookup returns CDR1 SNHLY and CDR2 FYNNEI. For the CDR3, the DNA is TGTGCCAGCAGTGCTTGGGACAGCTCCTACAATGAGCAGTTCTTC. This codes for CASSAWDSSYNEQFF.

The rearrangement uses TRBV18 and TRBJ1-1, with unresolved D. Trimming removed 8 bases from V and 1 base from J, with 8 bases in between. CDR1 is KGHSH, CDR2 LQKENI, per germline. There are 12 residues in the CDR3. The CDR3, as DNA: TGTGCCAGCGAGGGAGGGAACACTGAAGCTTTCTTT. It encodes CASEGGNTEAFF.

This clone appeared a few times. The CDR3 DNA reads as TGTGCCAGCCGACAGGGGTATTCGGCCCCACCCCTCCACTTT. This gives the protein CASRQGYSAPPLHF. The chain has TRBV2 and TRBJ1-6; 8 nucleotides match TRBD1. Trimming removed 8 bases from V and 11 bases from J; junction bases left unmatched: 11. Per germline, CDR1 SNHLY and CDR2 FYNNEI. The CDR3 length is 14 residues.

V and J are TRBV5-8 and TRBJ2-3; tentatively, D is TRBD2 (6 bases). The V end was cut by 4 bases, the J end by 5 bases, with 20 bases between. The germline V gene encodes CDR1 SGHTS and CDR2 YDEGEE. The CDR3 has 16 amino acids. In DNA, the CDR3 is TGTGCCAGCAGCCTTATCCGCGGGACCCACTTAGATACGCAGTATTTT. Its translation is CASSLIRGTHLDTQYF. The full variable domain, with the rest looked up from reference TRBV5-8 and TRBJ2-3, is EAGVTQSPTHLIKTRGQQATLRCSPISGHTSVYWYQQALGLGLQFLLWYDEGEERNRGNFPPRFSGRQFPNYSSELNVNALELEDSALYLCASSLIRGTHLDTQYFGPGTRLTVL.

The chain recombines TRBV27 with TRBJ1-1; D is undetermined. The germline CDR1 and CDR2 sequences are MNHEY and SMNVEV (reference sequence). Trimming removed 8 bases from V and 1 base from J, with 8 bases in between. The CDR3 sequence is 12 residues long. CDR3 sequence reads: CASGLTNTEAFF. In DNA, the CDR3 is TGTGCCAGCGGGCTTACGAACACTGAAGCTTTCTTT.

The chain employs TRBV19 and TRBJ2-1; 7 positions match TRBD2. The CDR3 runs to 14 residues. In germline, CDR1 is LNHDA, CDR2 SQIVND (reference sequence). The ends lost 7 bases at V and 4 bases at J; junction bases unmatched: 7. CDR3 in amino acids: CASTGLADYNEQFF. In nucleotides, the CDR3 is TGTGCCAGTACAGGGCTAGCGGATTACAATGAGCAGTTCTTC. Full variable domain (outside the CDR3, taken from reference TRBV19 and TRBJ2-1): DGGITQSPKYLFRKEGQNVTLSCEQNLNHDAMYWYRQDPGQGLRLIYYSQIVNDFQKGDIAEGYSVSREKKESFPLTVTSAQKNPTAFYLCASTGLADYNEQFFGPGTRLTVL.

The chain has TRBV7-9 and TRBJ1-4; tentative D call: TRBD1 (5 bases). Germline V CDR1 and CDR2: SEHNR, FQNEAQ (reference sequence). This CDR3 is 16 amino acids long. V lost 1 base to trimming and J lost 0 bases, with 9 bases between them. The CDR3 DNA reads as TGTGCCAGCAGCTTAGGACAGAGTGCAACTAATGAAAAACTGTTTTTT. This encodes CASSLGQSATNEKLFF.

This chain uses TRBV3-1 (or the pseudogene TRBV3-2) with TRBJ2-2; TRBD2 agrees at 7 bases. V was clipped by 0 bases and J by 1 base; unmatched bases: 2. The CDR3 loop spans 16 amino acids. Germline values: CDR1 LGHDT, CDR2 YNNKEL (reference sequence). The CDR3 spells CASSQDAGVNTGELFF. The CDR3 nucleotides read TGTGCCAGCAGCCAAGACGCGGGGGTGAACACCGGGGAGCTGTTTTTT.

This rearrangement joins TRBV2 to TRBJ1-5; unclear D gene. CDR3 length equals 13 residues. Germline-derived CDR1 and CDR2 are SNHLY and FYNNEI. V lost 7 bases, J lost 4 bases, and 11 bases lay in between. Here the CDR3 reads CASTVEGNQPQHF. The CDR3, as DNA: TGTGCCAGCACCGTAGAGGGTAATCAGCCCCAGCATTTT.

Concerning this clone: At the DNA level, this CDR3 is encoded by other sequences in the same sample as well. The rearrangement uses TRBV20-1 and TRBJ2-3, with unresolved D. V shed 6 bases and J shed 2 bases, with 6 bases lying between them. The germline gives CDR1 DFQATT, CDR2 SNEGSKA (reference sequence). CDR3 size: 11 residues. CDR3 residues: CSAPDTDTQYF. CDR3 in DNA: TGCAGTGCGCCAGACACAGATACGCAGTATTTT.